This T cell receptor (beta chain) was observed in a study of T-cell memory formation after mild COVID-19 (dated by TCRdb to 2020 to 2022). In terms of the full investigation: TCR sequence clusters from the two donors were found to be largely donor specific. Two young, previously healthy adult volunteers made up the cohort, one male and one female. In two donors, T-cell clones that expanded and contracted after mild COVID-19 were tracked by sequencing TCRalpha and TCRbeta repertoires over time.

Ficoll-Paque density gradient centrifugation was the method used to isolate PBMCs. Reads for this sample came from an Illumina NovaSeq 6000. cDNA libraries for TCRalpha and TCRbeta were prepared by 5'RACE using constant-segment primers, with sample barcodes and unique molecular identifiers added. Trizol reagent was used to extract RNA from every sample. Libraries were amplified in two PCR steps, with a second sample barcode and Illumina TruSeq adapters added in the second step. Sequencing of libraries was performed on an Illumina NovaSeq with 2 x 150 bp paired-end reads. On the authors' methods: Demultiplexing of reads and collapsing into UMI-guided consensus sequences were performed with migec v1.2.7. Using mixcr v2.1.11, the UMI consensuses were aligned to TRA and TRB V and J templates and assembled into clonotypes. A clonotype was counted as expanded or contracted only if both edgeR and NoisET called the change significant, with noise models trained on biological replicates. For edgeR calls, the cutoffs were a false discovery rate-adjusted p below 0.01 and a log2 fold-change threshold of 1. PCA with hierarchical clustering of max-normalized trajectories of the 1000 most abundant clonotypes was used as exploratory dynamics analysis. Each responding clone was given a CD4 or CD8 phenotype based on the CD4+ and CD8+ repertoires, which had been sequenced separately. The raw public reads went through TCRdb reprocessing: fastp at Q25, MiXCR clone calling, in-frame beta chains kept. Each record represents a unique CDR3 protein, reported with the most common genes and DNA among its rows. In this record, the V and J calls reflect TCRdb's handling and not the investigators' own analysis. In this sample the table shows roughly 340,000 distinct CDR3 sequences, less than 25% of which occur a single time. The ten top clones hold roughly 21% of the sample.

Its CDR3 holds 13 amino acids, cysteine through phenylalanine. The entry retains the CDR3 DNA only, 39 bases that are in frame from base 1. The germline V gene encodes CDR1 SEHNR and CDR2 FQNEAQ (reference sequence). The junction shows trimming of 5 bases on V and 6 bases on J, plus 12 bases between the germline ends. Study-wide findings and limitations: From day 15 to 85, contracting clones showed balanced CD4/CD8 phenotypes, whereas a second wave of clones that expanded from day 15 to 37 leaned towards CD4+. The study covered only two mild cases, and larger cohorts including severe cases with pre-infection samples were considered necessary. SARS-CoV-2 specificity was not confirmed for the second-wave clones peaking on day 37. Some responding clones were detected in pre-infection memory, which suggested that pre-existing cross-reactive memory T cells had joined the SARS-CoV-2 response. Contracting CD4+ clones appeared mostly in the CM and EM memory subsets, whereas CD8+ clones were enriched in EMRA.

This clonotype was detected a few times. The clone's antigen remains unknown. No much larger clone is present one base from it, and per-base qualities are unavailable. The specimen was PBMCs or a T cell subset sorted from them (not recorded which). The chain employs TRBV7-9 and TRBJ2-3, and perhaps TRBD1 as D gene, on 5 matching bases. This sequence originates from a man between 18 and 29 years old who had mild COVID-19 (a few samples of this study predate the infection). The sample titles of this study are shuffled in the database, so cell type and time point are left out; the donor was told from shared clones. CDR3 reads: CASSTRQSDTQYF. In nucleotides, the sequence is TGTGCCAGCAGCACTCGACAGTCCGATACGCAGTATTTT.